The 12 T cell receptor beta chains given below trace back to one sample, sequenced in a study of blood T cell repertoires in COVID-19. The method was immunoSEQ multiplex PCR; TCRdb's version includes in-frame clones alone and lacks a portion of them. Altogether approximately 220,000 clones are present, more than 75% being singletons, with the ten largest covering 6.2%. Sequenced material: peripheral blood. Receptors were obtained from a man between 60 and 70 years old who had recovered from COVID-19.

V gene TRBV19 combines with J gene TRBJ2-5; 7 bases map to TRBD2. The CDR3 is 13 residues long. J was trimmed by 5 bases and V by 4 bases; bases with no gene match: 4. Germline values: CDR1 LNHDA, CDR2 SQIVND (reference sequence). The CDR3 bases are TGTGCCAGTAGTAGCGGGAGCTGGGAGACCCAGTACTTC. Amino acids: CASSSGSWETQYF.

The V and J genes are TRBV3-1 (or the pseudogene TRBV3-2) and TRBJ1-2, with D tentatively TRBD1 (6 bases). Trimming left V 0 bases short and J 7 bases short, with 18 bases between. This CDR3 is 16 amino acids long. CDR1 LGHDT and CDR2 YNNKEL come from the germline V gene (reference sequence). CDR3 amino acids: CASSQESGRGIGGYTF. The CDR3 nucleotides read TGTGCCAGCAGCCAAGAAAGTGGCAGGGGAATCGGTGGCTACACCTTC.

The chain recombines TRBV7-8 with TRBJ1-2; 7 bases agree with TRBD1. CDR3 length equals 14 residues. With 7 bases clipped from V and 5 bases from J, the junction kept 10 bases outside the gene matches. Germline CDR1 is SGHVS and CDR2 is FQNEAQ. The DNA of the CDR3 is TGTGCCAGCAAGAAACAGGGGATGGGGTATGGCTACACCTTC. Protein product: CASKKQGMGYGYTF.

This chain joins TRBV11-1 and TRBJ2-1; 9 bases are shared with TRBD2. Germline trimming cut 5 bases from V and 5 bases from J; bases unmatched to any gene: 4. Germline-derived CDR1 and CDR2 are SGHAT and FQDESV (reference sequence). CDR3 size: 14 residues. The CDR3: CASSPGLANNEQFF. DNA for the CDR3: TGTGCCAGCAGCCCGGGACTAGCTAACAATGAGCAGTTCTTC.

The V call is TRBV27, the J call TRBJ2-6; D is uncertain. Trimming shortened V by 2 bases and J by 0 bases, and 8 bases separated the two germline ends. Germline V gene data show CDR1 as MNHEY and CDR2 as SMNVEV (reference sequence). The CDR3 consists of 16 residues. The CDR3 DNA is TGTGCCAGCAGTTTAGTTGCGAGCTCTGGGGCCAACGTCCTGACTTTC. Protein: CASSLVASSGANVLTF.

This rearrangement joins TRBV29-1 to TRBJ2-1, with D uncertain. V was shortened by 5 bases and J by 4 bases, with 6 bases between the two germline ends. There are 11 residues in the CDR3. CDR1 is SQVTM, CDR2 ANQGSEA, per germline. CDR3 nucleotide sequence: TGCAGCGTTCGGGTATACAATGAGCAGTTCTTC. This gives the protein CSVRVYNEQFF.

This chain links TRBV3-1 (or the pseudogene TRBV3-2) with TRBJ1-6; maybe TRBD1 (6 bases). V lost 4 bases and J 10 bases, leaving 14 bases between the germline ends. This CDR3 has 14 amino acids. Germline assignment: CDR1 LGHDT and CDR2 YNNKEL (reference sequence). CDR3 region: CASSPQNRDSPLHF. CDR3 coding DNA: TGTGCCAGCAGCCCCCAAAACAGGGACTCACCCCTCCACTTT.

The genes are TRBV19 and TRBJ1-3; 9 bases line up with TRBD1. With 8 bases clipped from V and 7 bases from J, the junction kept 0 bases outside the gene matches. Germline values: CDR1 LNHDA, CDR2 SQIVND (reference sequence). The CDR3 consists of 11 residues. The CDR3 is CASGQGNTIYF. CDR3 nucleotide sequence: TGTGCCAGTGGACAGGGGAACACCATATATTTT.

The table lists this clone with a count of one. This sequence joins TRBV6-5 and TRBJ2-7; D is possibly TRBD1 (6 bases). This CDR3 comprises 15 residues. Germline CDR1 and CDR2: MNHEY and SVGAGI. V was trimmed by 0 bases and J by 1 base, leaving 10 bases between them. The CDR3 nucleotides read TGTGCCAGCAGTTACTCTGGGACAATGTCCTACGAGCAGTACTTC. Protein sequence: CASSYSGTMSYEQYF.

The rearrangement joins TRBV21-1 to TRBJ2-1; the table's D call, TRBD2, has no DNA check behind it. TRBV21-1 is a known pseudogene. This CDR3 comprises 14 residues. CDR3 amino acids: CASSKASGRNEQFF. The DNA of the CDR3 is TGTGCCAGCAGCAAAGCTAGCGGGAGAAATGAGCAGTTCTTC.

This chain uses TRBV28 with TRBJ1-2; tentative D call: TRBD1 (5 bases). V lost 2 bases, J lost 8 bases, and 15 bases lay in between. This CDR3 has 14 amino acids. Germline CDR1 reads MDHEN; CDR2 reads SYDVKM. CDR3 loop: CASSLGQGGLGYTF. CDR3 coding DNA: TGTGCCAGCAGTTTAGGCCAGGGTGGATTGGGCTACACCTTC.

This rearrangement joins TRBV30 to TRBJ1-6, with D uncertain. CDR1 and CDR2 (germline): GTSNPN, SVGIG (reference sequence). The CDR3 has 13 residues. With 4 bases removed from V and 5 bases from J, the gap between germline ends came to 9 bases. CDR3 amino acids: CAWNYQDNSPLHF. CDR3 sequence (DNA): TGTGCCTGGAATTACCAGGATAATTCACCCCTCCACTTT.